This TCR beta chain was retrieved from a study of cytomegalovirus exposure and HLA in healthy donors (dated by TCRdb to between 2016 and 2019). Background for the entire study: According to an earlier analysis of several hundred of the donors, about 190 million T cells yielded some 120 million unique TCR beta sequences and around 280 Gb of sequence data. Around 320 gigabases of sequencing data and approximately 85 million unique TCR sequences were included in an early release covering several hundred HLA-typed donors. The genetic ancestry cluster associated with self-reported Caucasian donors included 81% of the roughly 400 genotyped donors. The study was designed to test whether signatures of past pathogen exposure could be identified by cataloging public T cell receptors. The T cell repertoires of 666 subjects were profiled by immunosequencing and related to cytomegalovirus serostatus. In addition to the first cohort of 666 subjects, a separate validation cohort of approximately 130 different subjects was used. To predict cytomegalovirus infection status, the study combined high-throughput TCR immunosequencing, statistical association of individual TCRs with disease status, and machine learning. To study patterns of TCR occurrence, a later analysis re-analyzed previously published TCR beta repertoires from 650 to 750 donors and added high-resolution HLA genotyping. Rather than drawing on any new phenotypic data, the later analysis identified candidate immune exposures from TCR beta sequences and the way those sequences occurred across donors. An earlier analysis of more than 450 of the donors used high-throughput TCR beta sequencing to judge whether each TCR beta V gene segment behaved as functional or pseudogenic. Donor age, sex, ethnicity and CMV serostatus were compiled alongside the repertoire data. A later genetic analysis took genome-wide SNP genotypes for about three fifths of the roughly 670 donors and used that subset as a discovery cohort. Every repertoire in the discovery cohort had been generated on one and the same sequencing platform. HLA typing covered class I and class II loci at four-digit resolution. Typing coverage varied by locus: roughly 629-640 donors for A, B, C, DRB1 and DQB1; roughly 560 for DQA1; over 600 for DPA1; roughly 450 for DPB1. Because of strong linkage in the cohort, a few DR-DQ haplotypes were treated as single units for association and clustering. On average, 235,054 unique TCR beta nucleotide sequences were sequenced per donor among a few hundred genotyped donors of the cohort, with 15% to 20% of those sequences being non-productive.

The cohort was made up of about 670 healthy bone marrow donors. All cohort members were sampled while nominally healthy, although unrecorded immune exposures were likely present. The donor was CMV seropositive and belonged to the group of about 290 seropositive cohort members. Every donor gave a peripheral blood sample, and the peripheral blood mononuclear cells from that sample were used for TCR beta sequencing. The Qiagen DNeasy Blood Extraction Kit was used to extract genomic DNA from the blood cell samples. Cut back by 1 base and 5 bases, the V and J ends lie 15 bases apart. Reading the germline V gene (reference sequence) gives CDR1 SEHNR and CDR2 FQNEAQ. Measured from the cysteine to the phenylalanine, the CDR3 is 15 residues long. Just the 45-base CDR3 DNA is kept, in frame starting at base 1. This clone was detected once. The target of this receptor is not known. No qualities accompany the bases; no much larger clone lies one base away.

Receptor amplification or capture employed the immunoSEQ multiplex PCR assay. A mixture of 60 forward primers for TCR Vbeta segments and 13 reverse primers for TCR Jbeta segments was used in the multiplex PCR. Amplification of the CDR3 region of rearranged TCR beta genes was performed with a multiplex PCR assay on genomic DNA. The amplified TCR beta libraries were sequenced on the Illumina HiSeq System as 87-base-pair reads. In the paper's pipeline: A later analysis counted approximately 76 million unique TCR beta chains across the 690 or so repertoires, and some 11 million of these chains were shared by at least two donors. Raw reads were error-corrected and collapsed into unique sequences by a nearest-neighbor algorithm in which closely related sequences were merged to remove PCR and sequencing errors. V, D and J gene segments were assigned by aligning CDR3 sequences to IMGT reference sequences. For a sequence to be retained, a match of at least six nucleotides to both a V gene segment and a J gene segment was required. A rearrangement was called productive if the CDR3 had no stop codons and remained in frame with V and J, and every other rearrangement was called non-productive. CDR3 was defined according to IMGT convention as the region running from the second conserved V-encoded cysteine to the conserved J-encoded phenylalanine. Sequences without an unambiguous match to a single V gene segment were excluded from the earlier analysis of approximately 560 of the donors. In an earlier analysis of some 590 of the donors, a V segment was called functional when productive rearrangements were above 56.7%, and segregating when the standard deviation between donors exceeded 5%. A statistical classification framework was built to diagnose cytomegalovirus status from the catalog of TCR beta chain sequences. In a later analysis, TCR nucleotide sequences were compared against IMGT/GENE-DB human TR gene sequences so that V and J genes could be assigned. A later analysis assigned CDR3 sequences and most-parsimonious VDJ recombination scenarios with the TCRdist pipeline. A later analysis defined each TCR beta chain by its CDR3 amino acid sequence plus V-gene family, and excluded reads lacking a unique V-gene family. As a way to deal with suspected cross-contamination and a sequencing artifact, a later analysis dropped hundreds of nucleotide sequences that were highly shared and had low generation probability. For each public chain, a later analysis derived a clonal expansion index from normalized ranks of inferred template counts within each repertoire. In a later analysis, generation probabilities were computed with a VDJ recombination model fitted to out-of-frame rearrangements, and the resulting probabilities were checked against IGoR. In a later analysis, TCR-TCR, TCR-HLA and TCR-CMV co-occurrence was scored with hypergeometric tests, and a repertoire-size bias correction was applied to TCR pairs. A later analysis estimated false discovery rates by permuting HLA or CMV assignments 20 times. A later analysis grouped co-occurring TCRs with DBSCAN, adding TCRdist sequence similarity when clustering within HLA-allele-positive subsets. For co-occurrence clustering, repertoires with fewer than 30,000 or more than 120,000 public chains were excluded, along with roughly 5 repertoires with anomalous nucleotide sharing. The table comes from immuneACCESS by way of TCRdb, which keeps in-frame sequences with V and J called. Part of the clones is missing from these tables; in studies checked, under half for an unresolved V gene and the rest for unknown reasons. For V, J and clone size, that table is used; D and trimming come from the DNA. This sample lists under 200,000 clones; approximately 80% were detected once. The ten largest clones add up to roughly an eighth of the sample.

Broader findings and caveats from the paper: According to a later analysis, most CMV-associated TCR beta chains appeared to be HLA-restricted, and the HLA associations seemed to be driven largely by CMV exposure. Sequencing depth was assumed to be roughly uniform across donors in the presence/absence analyses, though that assumption may not hold. When HLA alleles, especially DR and DQ, strongly co-occurred, attributing TCR associations to individual alleles was difficult. Cytomegalovirus status was reported to be diagnosed by the classifier with high specificity and sensitivity in both the original and validation cohorts. The only immune exposure information available for the cohort was CMV serostatus. The earlier analysis of nearly 600 of the donors excluded roughly 17 rarely observed V segments, including chromosome 9 orphons, because counts were too low. This cohort had only TCR beta chains sequenced, and the lack of alpha or paired-chain data limited which features could be detected. Correlated functional status among segregating V segments might reflect linkage disequilibrium, but an unknown experimental factor could not be ruled out. A later analysis found that TCR association rates varied across HLA loci, with DRB1 alleles showing the most associated TCRs and HLA-C alleles the fewest. In a later analysis, several top co-occurrence clusters were reported to appear linked to parvovirus B19, influenza, CMV and Epstein-Barr virus. A later analysis associated roughly 17,000 TCR beta sequences with specific HLA alleles at a false discovery rate of 0.05. An association between a missense DCLRE1C variant and V-gene and J-gene trimming of TCR beta chains was found in a later genetic analysis and replicated in an independent cohort. According to a later genetic analysis, donors in an Asian-associated ancestry cluster had fewer N-insertions in productive TCRs than the approximately 610-donor mean. In an earlier analysis of fewer than 750 of the donors, most TCR beta V segments were observed in productive rearrangements about 87% or about 30% of the time, broadly matching IMGT annotations. Across donors, most TCR sequences were observed very rarely, whereas some public TCRs were present in many individuals. In a later analysis, HLA-associated TCR beta chains were found to be more clonally expanded and to have lower generation probabilities than equally common non-associated chains. In vitro tests confirmed that a few of the cytomegalovirus-associated TCR beta chains recognize cytomegalovirus antigens. A further reported finding was that TCR beta sequences accurately predicted the HLA-A and HLA-B alleles for most subjects in the first cohort. It was suggested by the authors that the approach could potentially be generalized to other disease states and immunological phenotypes. HLA typing was unavailable for some donors at each locus, so association tests used only the typed subset. A group of highly shared sequence variants was considered likely to be a technical artifact of the sequencing pipeline. The study listed approximately 150 TCR beta chains as associated with cytomegalovirus. Because the 87-base-pair reads could not distinguish some IMGT-functional V segments, including TRBV6-2 and TRBV6-3, those segments were excluded.

The chain joins TRBV7-9 to TRBJ2-7, with a tentative D gene TRBD2 over 7 matching bases. The specimen sequenced was PBMCs. The origin of this receptor is a woman aged 25-40 years in good health and CMV-seropositive. The bases read TGTGCCAGCAGCTTAGATGGGGGGGCACGGGACGAGCAGTACTTC. Its protein reads: CASSLDGGARDEQYF.